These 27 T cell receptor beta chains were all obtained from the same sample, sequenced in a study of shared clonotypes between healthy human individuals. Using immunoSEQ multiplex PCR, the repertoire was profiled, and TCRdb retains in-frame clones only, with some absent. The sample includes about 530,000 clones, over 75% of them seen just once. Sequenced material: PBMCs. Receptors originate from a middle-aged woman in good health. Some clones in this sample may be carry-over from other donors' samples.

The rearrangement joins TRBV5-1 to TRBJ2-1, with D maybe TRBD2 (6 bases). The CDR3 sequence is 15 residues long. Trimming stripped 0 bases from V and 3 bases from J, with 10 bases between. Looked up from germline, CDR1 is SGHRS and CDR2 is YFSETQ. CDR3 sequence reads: CASSLVGGGYNEQFF. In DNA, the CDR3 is TGCGCCAGCAGCTTGGTGGGGGGAGGCTACAATGAGCAGTTCTTC.

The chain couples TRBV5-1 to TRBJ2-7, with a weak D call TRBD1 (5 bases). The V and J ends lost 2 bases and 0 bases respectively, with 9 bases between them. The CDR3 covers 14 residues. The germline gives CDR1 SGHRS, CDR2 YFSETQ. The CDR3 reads CASSFQGGSYEQYF. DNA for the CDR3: TGCGCCAGCAGCTTCCAGGGCGGCTCCTACGAGCAGTACTTC.

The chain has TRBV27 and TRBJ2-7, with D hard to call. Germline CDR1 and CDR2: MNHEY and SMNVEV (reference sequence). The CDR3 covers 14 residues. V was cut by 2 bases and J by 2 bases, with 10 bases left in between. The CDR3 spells CASSLGLPPYEQYF. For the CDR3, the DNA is TGTGCCAGCAGTTTAGGGCTACCACCCTACGAGCAGTACTTC.

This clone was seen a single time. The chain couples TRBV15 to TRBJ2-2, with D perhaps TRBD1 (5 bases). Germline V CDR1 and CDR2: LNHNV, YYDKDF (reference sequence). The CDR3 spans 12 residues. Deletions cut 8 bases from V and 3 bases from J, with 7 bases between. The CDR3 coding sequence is TGTGCCACCGCCAGGGACACCGGGGAGCTGTTTTTT. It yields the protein CATARDTGELFF.

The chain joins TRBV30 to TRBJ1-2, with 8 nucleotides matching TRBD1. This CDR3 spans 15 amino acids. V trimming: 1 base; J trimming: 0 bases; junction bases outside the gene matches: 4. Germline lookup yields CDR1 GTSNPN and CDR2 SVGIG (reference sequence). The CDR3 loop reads CAWSGTGNTNYGYTF. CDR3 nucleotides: TGTGCCTGGAGTGGGACAGGGAACACTAACTATGGCTACACCTTC.

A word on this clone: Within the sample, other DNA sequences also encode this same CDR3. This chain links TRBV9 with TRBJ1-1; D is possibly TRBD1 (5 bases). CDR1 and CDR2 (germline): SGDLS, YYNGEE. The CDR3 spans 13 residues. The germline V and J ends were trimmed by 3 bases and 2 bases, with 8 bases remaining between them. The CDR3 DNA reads TGTGCCAGCAGCGCGACAGTTAACACTGAAGCTTTCTTT. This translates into CASSATVNTEAFF. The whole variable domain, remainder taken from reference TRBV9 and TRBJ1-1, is DSGVTQTPKHLITATGQRVTLRCSPRSGDLSVYWYQQSLDQGLQFLIQYYNGEERAKGNILERFSAQQFPDLHSELNLSSLELGDSALYFCASSATVNTEAFFGQGTRLTVV.

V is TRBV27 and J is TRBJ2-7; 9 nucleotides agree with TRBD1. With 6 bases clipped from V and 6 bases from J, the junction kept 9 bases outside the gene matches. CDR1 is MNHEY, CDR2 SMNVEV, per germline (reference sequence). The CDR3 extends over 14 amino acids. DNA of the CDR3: TGTGCCAGCAGACCGCGGACAGGGGACTTCGAGCAGTACTTC. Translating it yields CASRPRTGDFEQYF.

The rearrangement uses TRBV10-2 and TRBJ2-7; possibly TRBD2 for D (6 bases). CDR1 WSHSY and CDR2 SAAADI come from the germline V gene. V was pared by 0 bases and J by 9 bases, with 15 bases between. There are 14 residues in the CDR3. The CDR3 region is CASSESREAAGQYF. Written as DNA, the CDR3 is TGCGCCAGCAGTGAGTCAAGGGAGGCCGCGGGGCAGTACTTC.

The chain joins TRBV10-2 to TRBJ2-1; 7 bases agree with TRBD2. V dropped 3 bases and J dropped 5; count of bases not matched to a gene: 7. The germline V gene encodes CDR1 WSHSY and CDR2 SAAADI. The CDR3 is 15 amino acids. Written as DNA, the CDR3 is TGCGCCAGCAGTGATGGGAGGGTGAGCGACAATGAGCAGTTCTTC. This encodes CASSDGRVSDNEQFF.

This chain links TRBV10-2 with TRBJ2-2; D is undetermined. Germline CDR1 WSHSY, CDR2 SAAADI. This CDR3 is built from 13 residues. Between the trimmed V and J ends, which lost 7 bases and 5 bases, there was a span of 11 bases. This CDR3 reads CASTFGWTGELFF. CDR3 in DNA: TGCGCCAGCACCTTCGGTTGGACCGGGGAGCTGTTTTTT.

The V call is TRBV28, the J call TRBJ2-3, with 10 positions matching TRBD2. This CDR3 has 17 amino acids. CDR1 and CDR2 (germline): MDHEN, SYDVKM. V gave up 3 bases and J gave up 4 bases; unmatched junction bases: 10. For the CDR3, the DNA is TGTGCCAGCAGTTTTCAGCGGGCTAGCGGGAGACCAGATACGCAGTATTTT. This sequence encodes CASSFQRASGRPDTQYF.

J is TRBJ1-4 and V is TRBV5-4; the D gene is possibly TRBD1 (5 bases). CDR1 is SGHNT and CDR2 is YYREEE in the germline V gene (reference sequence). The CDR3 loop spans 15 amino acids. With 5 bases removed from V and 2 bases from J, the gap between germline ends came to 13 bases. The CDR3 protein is CASSLGVRTNEKLFF. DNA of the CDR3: TGTGCCAGCAGTTTAGGGGTCAGGACTAATGAAAAACTGTTTTTT.

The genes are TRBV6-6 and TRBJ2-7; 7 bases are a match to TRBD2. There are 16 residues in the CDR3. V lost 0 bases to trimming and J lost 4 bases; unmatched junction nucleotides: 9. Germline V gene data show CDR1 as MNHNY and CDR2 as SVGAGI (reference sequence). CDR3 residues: CASSYSIAGVQYEQYF. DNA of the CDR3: TGTGCCAGCAGTTACTCCATTGCGGGAGTTCAGTACGAGCAGTACTTC.

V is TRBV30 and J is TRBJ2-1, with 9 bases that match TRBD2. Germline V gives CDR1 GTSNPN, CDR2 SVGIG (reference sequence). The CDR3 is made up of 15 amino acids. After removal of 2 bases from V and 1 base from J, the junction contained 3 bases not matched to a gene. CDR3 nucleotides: TGTGCCTGGAGTAGACTAGCGGTATCCTACAATGAGCAGTTCTTC. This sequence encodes CAWSRLAVSYNEQFF.

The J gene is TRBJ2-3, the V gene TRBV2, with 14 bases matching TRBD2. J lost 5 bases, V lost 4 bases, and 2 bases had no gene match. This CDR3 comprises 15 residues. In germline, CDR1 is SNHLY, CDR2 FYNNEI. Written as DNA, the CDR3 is TGTGCCAGCAGTGTTGGACTAGCGGGAGGAGATACGCAGTATTTT. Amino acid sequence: CASSVGLAGGDTQYF. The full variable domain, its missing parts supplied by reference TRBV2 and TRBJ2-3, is EPEVTQTPSHQVTQMGQEVILRCVPISNHLYFYWYRQILGQKVEFLVSFYNNEISEKSEIFDDQFSVERPDGSNFTLKIRSTKLEDSAMYFCASSVGLAGGDTQYFGPGTRLTVL.

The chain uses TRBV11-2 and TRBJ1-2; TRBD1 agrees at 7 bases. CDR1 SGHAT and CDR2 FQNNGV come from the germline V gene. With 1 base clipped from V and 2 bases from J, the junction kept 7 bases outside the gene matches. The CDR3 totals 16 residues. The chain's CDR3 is CASSLAPTGLNYGYTF. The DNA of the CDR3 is TGTGCCAGCAGCTTAGCCCCGACAGGGTTGAACTATGGCTACACCTTC.

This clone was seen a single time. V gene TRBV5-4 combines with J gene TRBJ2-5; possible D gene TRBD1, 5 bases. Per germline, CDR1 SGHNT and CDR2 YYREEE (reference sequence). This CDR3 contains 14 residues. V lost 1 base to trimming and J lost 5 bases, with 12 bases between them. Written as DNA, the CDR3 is TGTGCCAGCAGCTTGCTAGGGGTCGGGGAGACCCAGTACTTC. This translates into CASSLLGVGETQYF.

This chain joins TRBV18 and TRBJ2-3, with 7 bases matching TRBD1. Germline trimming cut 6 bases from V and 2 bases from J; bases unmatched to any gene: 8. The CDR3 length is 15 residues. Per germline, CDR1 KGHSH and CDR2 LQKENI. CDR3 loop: CASSPDRIYTDTQYF. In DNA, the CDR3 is TGTGCCAGCTCCCCGGACAGGATTTACACAGATACGCAGTATTTT.

The CDR3 is CATSRGGTDTQYF. The DNA of the CDR3 is TGTGCCACCAGCAGAGGGGGTACAGATACGCAGTATTTT. The V gene is TRBV15, the J gene TRBJ2-3; D not resolved. CDR1 is LNHNV and CDR2 is YYDKDF in the germline V gene (reference sequence). The ends were cut back, 1 base at V and 3 bases at J, with 5 bases in the middle. The length of the CDR3 is 13 residues.

As DNA, the CDR3 is TGTGCCAGCAGATGGACAGGACGCAACACAGATAGCAATCAGCCCCAGCATTTT. Its translation is CASRWTGRNTDSNQPQHF. The genes are TRBV28 and TRBJ1-5, with 7 bases lining up with TRBD1. The CDR3 runs 18 residues. V gave up 6 bases and J gave up 0 bases; unmatched junction bases: 14. Germline values: CDR1 MDHEN, CDR2 SYDVKM.

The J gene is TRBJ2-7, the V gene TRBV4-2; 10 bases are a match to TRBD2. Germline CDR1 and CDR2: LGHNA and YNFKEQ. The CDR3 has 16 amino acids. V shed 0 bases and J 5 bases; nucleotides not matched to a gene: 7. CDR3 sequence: CASSQEWSSGRHEQYF. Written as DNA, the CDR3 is TGTGCCAGCAGCCAAGAATGGTCTAGCGGGAGACACGAGCAGTACTTC.

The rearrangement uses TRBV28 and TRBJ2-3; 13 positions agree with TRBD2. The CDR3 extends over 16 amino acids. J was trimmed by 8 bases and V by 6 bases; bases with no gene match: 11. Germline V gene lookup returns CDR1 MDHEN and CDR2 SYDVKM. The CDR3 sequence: CASSYSGLAGAGTQYF. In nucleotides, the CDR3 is TGTGCCAGCAGCTACTCCGGACTAGCGGGAGCGGGTACGCAGTATTTT.

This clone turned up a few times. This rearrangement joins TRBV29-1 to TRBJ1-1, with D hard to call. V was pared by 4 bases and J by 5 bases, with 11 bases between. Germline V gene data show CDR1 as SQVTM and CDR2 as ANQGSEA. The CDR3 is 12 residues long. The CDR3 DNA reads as TGCAGCGTTGTCGGGGATGCGACTGAAGCTTTCTTT. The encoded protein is CSVVGDATEAFF.

The CDR3 loop is CASSLVLGNEQFF. CDR3 coding DNA: TGTGCCAGCAGCTTAGTGTTGGGGAATGAGCAGTTCTTC. The J gene is TRBJ2-1, the V gene TRBV7-8; no clear D gene. The germline V gene has CDR1 SGHVS and CDR2 FQNEAQ. The CDR3 extends over 13 amino acids. With 1 base removed from V and 7 bases from J, the gap between germline ends came to 8 bases.

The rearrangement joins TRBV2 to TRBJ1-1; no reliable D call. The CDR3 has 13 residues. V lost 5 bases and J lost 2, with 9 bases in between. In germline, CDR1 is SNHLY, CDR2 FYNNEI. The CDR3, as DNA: TGTGCCAGCAGTTCCGGACCTAACACTGAAGCTTTCTTT. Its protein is CASSSGPNTEAFF.

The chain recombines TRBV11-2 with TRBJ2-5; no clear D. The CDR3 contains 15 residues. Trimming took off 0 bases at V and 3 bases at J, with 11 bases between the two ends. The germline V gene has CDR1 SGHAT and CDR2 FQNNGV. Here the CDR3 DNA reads TGTGCCAGCAGCTTAGATCTGGATAGCAAAGAGACCCAGTACTTC. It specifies CASSLDLDSKETQYF.

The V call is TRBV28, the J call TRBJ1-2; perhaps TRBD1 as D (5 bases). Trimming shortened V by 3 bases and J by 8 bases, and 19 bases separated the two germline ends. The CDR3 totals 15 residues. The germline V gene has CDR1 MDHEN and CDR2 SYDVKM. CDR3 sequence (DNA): TGTGCCAGCAGTTTCTCCCTTGGGACTTTTGGCGGCTACACCTTC. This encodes CASSFSLGTFGGYTF.